These 24 T cell receptor beta chains share one sample of origin, sequenced in a study of cytomegalovirus exposure and HLA in healthy donors. Use of 60 Vbeta and 13 Jbeta primers characterized the PCR. Clones were read by immunoSEQ multiplex PCR, and TCRdb kept only the in-frame ones, dropping some. The sample has some 70,000 clones, about 84% seen once. Sequencing was performed on PBMCs. All receptors come from a man between 18 and 29 years old in good health and CMV-seropositive.

This clone is a singleton in its sample. The V call is TRBV9, the J call TRBJ1-1; the match to TRBD1 covers 9 bases. This CDR3 is 15 amino acids long. With V trimmed by 3 bases and J by 11 bases, 14 bases remained unmatched. Germline values: CDR1 SGDLS, CDR2 YYNGEE. As DNA, the CDR3 is TGTGCCAGCAGCGCGGGGACAGGGACCTACATGGCGGCTTTCTTT. Protein sequence: CASSAGTGTYMAAFF.

The chain is built from TRBV10-1 and TRBJ2-1, with 8 bases lining up with TRBD2. The CDR3 runs 16 residues. CDR1 WNHNN and CDR2 SYGVQD come from the germline V gene (reference sequence). After removal of 6 bases from V and 5 bases from J, the junction contained 12 bases not matched to a gene. The CDR3 nucleotides are TGCGCCAGCAGCGGTTCAAGCGGGAGATACAACAATGAGCAGTTCTTC. Translation gives CASSGSSGRYNNEQFF.

As for this clone: The sample holds other DNA sequences that translate to the same CDR3. The genes are TRBV6-1 and TRBJ2-7, with D unclear. V shed 0 bases and J shed 1 base, with 10 bases lying between them. CDR3 size: 15 residues. From germline, CDR1 is MNHNS and CDR2 SASEGT. The CDR3 reads CASSEAVGRSYEQYF. The CDR3 nucleotides read TGTGCCAGCAGTGAAGCTGTTGGCAGGTCCTACGAGCAGTACTTC.

This sequence joins TRBV5-4 and TRBJ2-7; 7 nucleotides align to TRBD2. The CDR3 has 18 residues. Trimming cost V 0 bases and J 0 bases; bases outside gene matches: 12. Germline CDR1 reads SGHNT; CDR2 reads YYREEE (reference sequence). The CDR3 region is CASSLGPSLATFSYEQYF. In nucleotides, the CDR3 is TGTGCCAGCAGCTTGGGGCCCTCACTAGCGACCTTCTCCTACGAGCAGTACTTC.

This chain connects TRBV19 to TRBJ1-1; D is possibly TRBD1 (6 bases). Trimming took 5 bases from V and 6 from J, leaving 19 bases between them. This CDR3 is built from 15 residues. Germline-derived CDR1 and CDR2 are LNHDA and SQIVND (reference sequence). The CDR3 sequence is CASSLTAGDASEAFF. CDR3 bases: TGTGCCAGTAGTCTCACCGCAGGGGACGCCTCTGAAGCTTTCTTT.

This chain joins TRBV30 and TRBJ1-6; unclear D gene. Trimming pared 4 bases from V and 10 bases from J, leaving 14 bases between. The CDR3 has 13 amino acids. CDR1 and CDR2 (germline): GTSNPN, SVGIG (reference sequence). DNA of the CDR3: TGTGCCTGGACCCCGAGGCAGTACTCACCCCTCCACTTT. This translates into CAWTPRQYSPLHF.

The V call is TRBV30, the J call TRBJ1-3; 7 bases match TRBD1. CDR3 length: 14 residues. The junction had 5 bases not matched to a gene; V was cut back by 2 bases and J by 4 bases. Germline CDR1 is GTSNPN and CDR2 is SVGIG (reference sequence). The chain's CDR3 is CAWSLGTAGNTIYF. The CDR3 bases are TGTGCCTGGAGTCTCGGGACAGCCGGAAACACCATATATTTT.

This sequence joins TRBV20-1 and TRBJ2-7; D gene unclear. V shed 0 bases and J shed 4 bases, with 4 bases lying between them. CDR1 is DFQATT and CDR2 is SNEGSKA in the germline V gene (reference sequence). This CDR3 contains 11 residues. The CDR3 is CSARDLYEQYF. The DNA of the CDR3 is TGCAGTGCTAGAGATCTGTACGAGCAGTACTTC.

CDR3 loop: CASSRQGNTEAFF. CDR3 nucleotide sequence: TGTGCCAGTAGTAGACAGGGGAACACTGAAGCTTTCTTT. This chain connects TRBV19 to TRBJ1-1; 7 nucleotides line up with TRBD1. CDR3 length equals 13 residues. The germline V gene encodes CDR1 LNHDA and CDR2 SQIVND (reference sequence). V shed 4 bases, J shed 1 base, and the junction held 0 bases outside the gene matches.

The chain links TRBV30 to TRBJ2-1; D remains ambiguous. The CDR3 is 12 amino acids. V was clipped by 3 bases and J by 6 bases, with 9 bases between them. The germline gives CDR1 GTSNPN, CDR2 SVGIG (reference sequence). This CDR3 reads CAWSLRLNEQFF. The CDR3 nucleotides are TGTGCCTGGAGCCTTAGACTCAATGAGCAGTTCTTC.

The chain is built from TRBV6-1 and TRBJ2-7; D gene unclear. The ends were cut back, 1 base at V and 9 bases at J, with 10 bases in the middle. Looked up from germline, CDR1 is MNHNS and CDR2 is SASEGT. There are 12 residues in the CDR3. The CDR3 sequence is CASSEGLGVQYF. The CDR3 DNA reads as TGTGCCAGCAGTGAAGGATTGGGCGTGCAGTACTTC.

This clone was detected once. This CDR3 is missing its conserved last phenylalanine or tryptophan, likely due to a read error. The rearrangement joins TRBV7-8 to TRBJ1-1; 7 bases map to TRBD1. Germline loops: CDR1 SGHVS, CDR2 FQNEAQ. The CDR3 length is 15 residues. Trimming cost V 2 bases and J 7 bases; bases outside gene matches: 10. The CDR3 loop reads CASSLYQTGRGEAFV. Here the CDR3 DNA reads TGTGCCAGCAGCTTATACCAGACAGGGCGGGGTGAAGCTTTCGTT.

V is TRBV6-1 and J is TRBJ2-5; 7 bases align to TRBD1. The CDR3 contains 13 residues. Germline V gene sequence: CDR1 MNHNS, CDR2 SASEGT. V shed 7 bases and J 5 bases; nucleotides not matched to a gene: 7. The CDR3 DNA reads as TGTGCCAGCATTACGACAGGGCCGGAGACCCAGTACTTC. As protein: CASITTGPETQYF.

This clone was detected only a few times. V and J are TRBV30 and TRBJ1-2, with 9 bases identical to TRBD1. Germline V CDR1 and CDR2: GTSNPN, SVGIG (reference sequence). With 8 bases clipped from V and 3 bases from J, the junction kept 7 bases outside the gene matches. The CDR3 sequence is 13 residues long. Written as DNA, the CDR3 is TGTGCCAAGACAGGGGGTAGGGACTATGGCTACACCTTC. It encodes CAKTGGRDYGYTF.

The gene calls are TRBV5-1 and TRBJ1-1; 8 positions match TRBD1. V gave up 4 bases and J gave up 4 bases; unmatched junction bases: 6. The CDR3 is made up of 14 amino acids. CDR1 is SGHRS and CDR2 is YFSETQ in the germline V gene. This CDR3 reads CASSLWTGPTEAFF. In DNA form, the CDR3 reads TGCGCCAGCAGCCTCTGGACAGGGCCCACTGAAGCTTTCTTT.

J is TRBJ1-5 and V is TRBV6-1, with D possibly matching TRBD1 (6 bases). Trimming pared 6 bases from V and 6 bases from J, leaving 18 bases between. Germline V CDR1 and CDR2: MNHNS, SASEGT. The CDR3 has 15 residues. CDR3 sequence: CASSASAGAGQPQHF. CDR3 coding DNA: TGTGCCAGCAGCGCAAGCGCGGGGGCGGGTCAGCCCCAGCATTTT.

V is TRBV13 and J is TRBJ2-5; 10 bases map to TRBD2. Germline-derived CDR1 and CDR2 are PRHDT and FYEKMQ (reference sequence). There are 13 residues in the CDR3. The J segment lost 0 bases and the V segment lost 10 bases, leaving 2 bases of the junction unmatched. Written as DNA, the CDR3 is TGTGCCACGGGACTAGCGAACCAAGAGACCCAGTACTTC. It yields the protein CATGLANQETQYF. Supplemented by reference TRBV13 and TRBJ2-5, the full variable domain reads AAGVIQSPRHLIKEKRETATLKCYPIPRHDTVYWYQQGPGQDPQFLISFYEKMQSDKGSIPDRFSAQQFSDYHSELNMSSLELGDSALYFCATGLANQETQYFGPGTRLLVL.

This clone was observed a few times. This chain uses TRBV30 with TRBJ1-1, with 7 bases matching TRBD1. This CDR3 comprises 13 residues. Germline-derived CDR1 and CDR2 are GTSNPN and SVGIG (reference sequence). Trimming removed 2 bases from V and 3 bases from J; junction bases left unmatched: 3. CDR3 sequence (DNA): TGTGCCTGGAGTAGTCAGGGGGACACTGAAGCTTTCTTT. Translation: CAWSSQGDTEAFF.

This clone was observed a handful of times. The V call is TRBV4-1, the J call TRBJ2-5; 9 positions match TRBD2. This CDR3 is built from 19 residues. J was trimmed by 5 bases and V by 1 base; bases with no gene match: 17. CDR1 is MGHRA, CDR2 YSYEKL, per germline. CDR3 bases: TGCGCCAGCAGCCAAGCGGGGGAGGGGCTAGCGGGGCCCCTCGAGACCCAGTACTTC. It codes for CASSQAGEGLAGPLETQYF.

The chain has TRBV2 and TRBJ1-1, with a tentative D call TRBD1 (5 bases). The CDR3 is 20 residues long. The V and J ends lost 5 bases and 2 bases respectively, with 30 bases between them. The germline gives CDR1 SNHLY, CDR2 FYNNEI. CDR3 DNA sequence: TGTGCCAGCAGTAGAGCGGGTTGGGAATTAGACAGTCCAGGAAACACTGAAGCTTTCTTT. Amino acid sequence: CASSRAGWELDSPGNTEAFF.

This chain joins TRBV6-1 and TRBJ2-5; D perhaps matches TRBD2 (6 bases). Germline V gene data show CDR1 as MNHNS and CDR2 as SASEGT. V lost 2 bases, J lost 4 bases, and 14 bases lay in between. CDR3 length: 15 amino acids. The CDR3, as DNA: TGTGCCAGCAGTGAAAGTAGGAGGGGAGGAGAGACCCAGTACTTC. Its translation is CASSESRRGGETQYF.

J is TRBJ1-2 and V is TRBV19, with TRBD1 as a possible D gene (5 bases). The germline CDR1 and CDR2 sequences are LNHDA and SQIVND (reference sequence). V dropped 6 bases and J dropped 7 bases, with 15 bases sitting between them. The CDR3 covers 13 residues. CDR3 nucleotides: TGTGCCAGTAGCCCACGGGGGAAGGTTGGCTACACCTTC. Protein: CASSPRGKVGYTF. Full variable domain (missing parts from reference TRBV19 and TRBJ1-2): DGGITQSPKYLFRKEGQNVTLSCEQNLNHDAMYWYRQDPGQGLRLIYYSQIVNDFQKGDIAEGYSVSREKKESFPLTVTSAQKNPTAFYLCASSPRGKVGYTFGSGTRLTVV.

This clone has only a few counts. The CDR3 bases are TGTGCCAGCAGGCGTAGCGGGGGGCATGAAAAACTGTTTTTT. This encodes CASRRSGGHEKLFF. V gene TRBV7-9 combines with J gene TRBJ1-4; D perhaps matches TRBD1 (6 bases). Per germline, CDR1 SEHNR and CDR2 FQNEAQ (reference sequence). Trimming left V 6 bases short and J 6 bases short, with 14 bases between. The CDR3 totals 14 residues.

This chain's CDR3 is CASSPGTSGSYEQYF. The CDR3 nucleotides are TGTGCCAGCAGCCCCGGGACTAGCGGGAGTTACGAGCAGTACTTC. The V call is TRBV9, the J call TRBJ2-7; 14 bases map to TRBD2. Per germline, CDR1 SGDLS and CDR2 YYNGEE. The CDR3 consists of 15 residues. The junction had 4 bases not matched to a gene; V was cut back by 4 bases and J by 4 bases.